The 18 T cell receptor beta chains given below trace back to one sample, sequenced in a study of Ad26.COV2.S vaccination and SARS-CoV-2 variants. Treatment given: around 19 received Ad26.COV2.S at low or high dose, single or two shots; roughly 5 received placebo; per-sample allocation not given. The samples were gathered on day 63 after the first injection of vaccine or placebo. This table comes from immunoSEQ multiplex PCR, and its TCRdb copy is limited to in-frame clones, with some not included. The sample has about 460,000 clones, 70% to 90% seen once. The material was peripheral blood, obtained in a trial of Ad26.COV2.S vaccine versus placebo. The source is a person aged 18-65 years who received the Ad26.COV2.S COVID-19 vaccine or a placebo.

Here the CDR3 reads CASSVGPGGDGYTF. For the CDR3, the DNA is TGTGCCAGCAGCGTAGGGCCGGGGGGAGATGGCTACACCTTC. V is TRBV9 and J is TRBJ1-2; the D gene is possibly TRBD1 (5 bases). The ends were cut back, 0 bases at V and 6 bases at J, with 12 bases in the middle. Germline V gives CDR1 SGDLS, CDR2 YYNGEE. The CDR3 sequence is 14 residues long.

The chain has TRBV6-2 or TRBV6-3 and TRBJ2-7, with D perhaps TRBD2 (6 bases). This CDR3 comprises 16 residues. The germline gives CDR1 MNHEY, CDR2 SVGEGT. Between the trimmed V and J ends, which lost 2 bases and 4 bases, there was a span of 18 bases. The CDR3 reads CASSYAEGGFKYEQYF. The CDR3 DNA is TGTGCCAGCAGTTACGCCGAGGGAGGTTTCAAGTACGAGCAGTACTTC.

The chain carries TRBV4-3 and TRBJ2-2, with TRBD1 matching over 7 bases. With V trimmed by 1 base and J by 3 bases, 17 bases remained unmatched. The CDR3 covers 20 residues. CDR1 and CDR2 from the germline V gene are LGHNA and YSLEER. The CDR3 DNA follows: TGCGCCAGCAGCCAAGCCCCTTTTGAGTCTGGGCAGGGGGACACCGGGGAGCTGTTTTTT. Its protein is CASSQAPFESGQGDTGELFF.

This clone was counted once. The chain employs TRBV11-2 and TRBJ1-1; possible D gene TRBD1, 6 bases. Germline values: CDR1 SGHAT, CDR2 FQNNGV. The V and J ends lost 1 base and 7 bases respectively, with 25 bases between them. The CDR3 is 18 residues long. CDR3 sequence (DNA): TGTGCCAGCAGCTTAGGTCGTGGGGGCGGGGTACTGCGGGGTGAAGCTTTCTTT. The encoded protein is CASSLGRGGGVLRGEAFF.

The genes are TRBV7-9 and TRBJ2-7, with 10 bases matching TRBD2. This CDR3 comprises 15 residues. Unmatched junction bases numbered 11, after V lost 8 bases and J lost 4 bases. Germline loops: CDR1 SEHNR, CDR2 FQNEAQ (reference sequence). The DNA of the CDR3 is TGTGCCAGCCGGGAGTGGATAGCGGGAGGATACGAGCAGTACTTC. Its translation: CASREWIAGGYEQYF.

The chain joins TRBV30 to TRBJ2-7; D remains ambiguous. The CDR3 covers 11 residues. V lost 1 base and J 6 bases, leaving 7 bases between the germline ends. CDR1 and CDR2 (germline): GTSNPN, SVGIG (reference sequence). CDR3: CAWSDGGEQYF. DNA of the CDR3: TGTGCCTGGAGTGACGGCGGCGAGCAGTACTTC.

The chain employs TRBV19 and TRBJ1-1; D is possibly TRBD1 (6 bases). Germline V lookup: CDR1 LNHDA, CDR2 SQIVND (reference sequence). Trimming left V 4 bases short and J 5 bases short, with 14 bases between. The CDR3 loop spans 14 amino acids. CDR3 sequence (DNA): TGTGCCAGTAGTAAGGGGGGCTGGGCGACTGAAGCTTTCTTT. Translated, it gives CASSKGGWATEAFF. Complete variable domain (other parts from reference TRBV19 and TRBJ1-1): DGGITQSPKYLFRKEGQNVTLSCEQNLNHDAMYWYRQDPGQGLRLIYYSQIVNDFQKGDIAEGYSVSREKKESFPLTVTSAQKNPTAFYLCASSKGGWATEAFFGQGTRLTVV.

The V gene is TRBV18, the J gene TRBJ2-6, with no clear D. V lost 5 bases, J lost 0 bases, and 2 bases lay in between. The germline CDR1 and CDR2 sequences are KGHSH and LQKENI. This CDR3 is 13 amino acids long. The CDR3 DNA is TGTGCCAGCTCAAACTCTGGGGCCAACGTCCTGACTTTC. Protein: CASSNSGANVLTF.

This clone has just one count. The CDR3 coding sequence is TGCAGTGCTAGAGTATTTGGCGAGCAGTACTTC. This codes for CSARVFGEQYF. The chain uses TRBV20-1 and TRBJ2-7; D remains ambiguous. CDR1 and CDR2 (germline): DFQATT, SNEGSKA (reference sequence). The length of the CDR3 is 11 residues. Trimming pared 1 base from V and 6 bases from J, leaving 7 bases between.

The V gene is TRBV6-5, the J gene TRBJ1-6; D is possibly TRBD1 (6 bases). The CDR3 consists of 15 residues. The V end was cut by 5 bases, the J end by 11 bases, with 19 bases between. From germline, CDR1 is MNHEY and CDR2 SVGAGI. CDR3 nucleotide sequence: TGTGCCAGCAGTCCTGGGAGGACAGCGGGTACACCCCTCCACTTT. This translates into CASSPGRTAGTPLHF.

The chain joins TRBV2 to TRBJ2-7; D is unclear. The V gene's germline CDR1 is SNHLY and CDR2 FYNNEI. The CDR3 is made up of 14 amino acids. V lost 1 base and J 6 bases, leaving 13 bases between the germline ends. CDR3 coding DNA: TGTGCCAGCAGTGAAGAGATAGGGTTGAGCGAGCAGTACTTC. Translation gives CASSEEIGLSEQYF.

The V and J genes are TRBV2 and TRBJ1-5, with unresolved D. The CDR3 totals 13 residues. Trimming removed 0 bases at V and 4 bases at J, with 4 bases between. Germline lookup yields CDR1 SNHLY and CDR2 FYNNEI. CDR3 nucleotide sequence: TGTGCCAGCAGTGAAGCAGGGAATCAGCCCCAGCATTTT. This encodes CASSEAGNQPQHF.

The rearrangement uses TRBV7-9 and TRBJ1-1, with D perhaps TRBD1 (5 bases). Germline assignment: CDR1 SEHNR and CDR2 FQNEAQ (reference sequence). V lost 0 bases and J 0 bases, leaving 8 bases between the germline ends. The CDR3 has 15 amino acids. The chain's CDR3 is CASSLAAGVNTEAFF. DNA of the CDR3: TGTGCCAGCAGCTTAGCCGCGGGGGTGAACACTGAAGCTTTCTTT. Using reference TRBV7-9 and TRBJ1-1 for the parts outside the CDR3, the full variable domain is DTGVSQNPRHKITKRGQNVTFRCDPISEHNRLYWYRQTLGQGPEFLTYFQNEAQLEKSRLLSDRFSAERPKGSFSTLEIQRTEQGDSAMYLCASSLAAGVNTEAFFGQGTRLTVV.

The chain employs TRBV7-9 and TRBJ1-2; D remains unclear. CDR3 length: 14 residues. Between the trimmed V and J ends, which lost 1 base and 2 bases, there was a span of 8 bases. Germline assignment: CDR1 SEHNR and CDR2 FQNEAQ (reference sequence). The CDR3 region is CASSLVADNYGYTF. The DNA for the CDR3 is TGTGCCAGCAGCTTAGTGGCAGACAACTATGGCTACACCTTC.

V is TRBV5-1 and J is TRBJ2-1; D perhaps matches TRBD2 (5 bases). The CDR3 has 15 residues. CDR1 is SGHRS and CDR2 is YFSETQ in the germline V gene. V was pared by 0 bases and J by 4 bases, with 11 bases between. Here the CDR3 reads CASSLAASLYNEQFF. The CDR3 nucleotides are TGCGCCAGCAGCTTGGCGGCTAGCCTATACAATGAGCAGTTCTTC.

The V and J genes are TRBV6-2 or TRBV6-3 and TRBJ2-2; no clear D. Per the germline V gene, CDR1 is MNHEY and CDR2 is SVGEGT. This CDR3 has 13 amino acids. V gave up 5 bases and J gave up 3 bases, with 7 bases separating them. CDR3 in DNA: TGTGCCAGCAGTGCTTCCTACACCGGGGAGCTGTTTTTT. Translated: CASSASYTGELFF.

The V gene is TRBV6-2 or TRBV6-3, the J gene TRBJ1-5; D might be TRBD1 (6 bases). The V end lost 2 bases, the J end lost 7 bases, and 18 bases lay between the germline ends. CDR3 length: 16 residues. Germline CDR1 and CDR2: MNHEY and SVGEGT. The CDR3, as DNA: TGTGCCAGCAGTTACACGGGGGGGCCCGAGGGCCAGCCCCAGCATTTT. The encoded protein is CASSYTGGPEGQPQHF.

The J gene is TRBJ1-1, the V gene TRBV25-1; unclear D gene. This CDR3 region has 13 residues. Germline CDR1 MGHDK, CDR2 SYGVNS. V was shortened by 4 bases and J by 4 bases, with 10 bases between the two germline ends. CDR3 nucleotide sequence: TGTGCCAGCAGTGGACTCTGGGGCACTGAAGCTTTCTTT. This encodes CASSGLWGTEAFF.